The 6 T cell receptor beta chains in this list originate from one sample, sequenced in a study of blood T cell repertoires in COVID-19. Here immunoSEQ multiplex PCR was the method, and the copy in TCRdb shows in-frame clones only, minus some. The sample lists approximately 320,000 clones, around 90% occurring once. The source material was PBMCs or T cells enriched from blood (not recorded which). The receptors here all came from a man between 60 and 75 years old who had recovered from COVID-19.

This clone has just one count. The V call is TRBV3-1 (or the pseudogene TRBV3-2), the J call TRBJ1-4; D may be TRBD1 (6 bases). Trimming removed 4 bases from V and 6 bases from J, with 12 bases in between. This CDR3 contains 14 residues. Germline V gene data show CDR1 as LGHDT and CDR2 as YNNKEL (reference sequence). DNA of the CDR3: TGTGCCAGCAGCCGAGGGGGAGGGGATGAAAAACTGTTTTTT. Amino acids: CASSRGGGDEKLFF.

The chain joins TRBV2 to TRBJ1-5; 7 positions agree with TRBD1. V lost 4 bases, J lost 2 bases, and 5 bases stayed unmatched. The CDR3 spans 15 residues. Germline CDR1 and CDR2: SNHLY and FYNNEI. In DNA form, the CDR3 reads TGTGCCAGCAGTGGTTTAGGGGGCGGCAATCAGCCCCAGCATTTT. It is translated as CASSGLGGGNQPQHF.

Concerning this clone itself: This sample includes further DNA sequences coding for the same CDR3. The chain has TRBV27 and TRBJ1-2; possibly TRBD1 for D (6 bases). Trimming shortened V by 3 bases and J by 2 bases, and 7 bases separated the two germline ends. Germline V CDR1 and CDR2: MNHEY, SMNVEV (reference sequence). The CDR3 length is 13 residues. This CDR3 is CASSFRGNYGYTF. The CDR3 bases are TGTGCCAGCAGTTTCAGGGGAAACTATGGCTACACCTTC.

The chain recombines TRBV6-5 with TRBJ2-7; maybe TRBD1 (5 bases). The V gene's germline CDR1 is MNHEY and CDR2 SVGAGI. The CDR3 covers 12 residues. V was pared by 6 bases and J by 5 bases, with 11 bases between. The CDR3 loop reads CASRPRGNEQYF. CDR3 nucleotide sequence: TGTGCCAGCAGACCTAGGGGAAACGAGCAGTACTTC.

This clone was seen only once. This sequence joins TRBV6-5 and TRBJ2-1, with 8 bases aligning to TRBD2. The CDR3 is made up of 13 amino acids. The germline V gene encodes CDR1 MNHEY and CDR2 SVGAGI. Trimming removed 5 bases from V and 5 bases from J; junction bases left unmatched: 2. CDR3 nucleotide sequence: TGTGCCAGCAGTAGCGGGGGAAACAATGAGCAGTTCTTC. Translation gives CASSSGGNNEQFF.

The chain uses TRBV9 and TRBJ2-6; a weak D match, TRBD2 (5 bases). With 6 bases removed from V and 0 bases from J, the gap between germline ends came to 10 bases. Germline CDR1 reads SGDLS; CDR2 reads YYNGEE. CDR3 length: 15 amino acids. This CDR3 reads CASKGRGSGANVLTF. The CDR3 DNA reads as TGTGCCAGCAAAGGACGGGGCTCTGGGGCCAACGTCCTGACTTTC. Drawing the rest from reference TRBV9 and TRBJ2-6, the complete variable domain is DSGVTQTPKHLITATGQRVTLRCSPRSGDLSVYWYQQSLDQGLQFLIQYYNGEERAKGNILERFSAQQFPDLHSELNLSSLELGDSALYFCASKGRGSGANVLTFGAGSRLTVL.